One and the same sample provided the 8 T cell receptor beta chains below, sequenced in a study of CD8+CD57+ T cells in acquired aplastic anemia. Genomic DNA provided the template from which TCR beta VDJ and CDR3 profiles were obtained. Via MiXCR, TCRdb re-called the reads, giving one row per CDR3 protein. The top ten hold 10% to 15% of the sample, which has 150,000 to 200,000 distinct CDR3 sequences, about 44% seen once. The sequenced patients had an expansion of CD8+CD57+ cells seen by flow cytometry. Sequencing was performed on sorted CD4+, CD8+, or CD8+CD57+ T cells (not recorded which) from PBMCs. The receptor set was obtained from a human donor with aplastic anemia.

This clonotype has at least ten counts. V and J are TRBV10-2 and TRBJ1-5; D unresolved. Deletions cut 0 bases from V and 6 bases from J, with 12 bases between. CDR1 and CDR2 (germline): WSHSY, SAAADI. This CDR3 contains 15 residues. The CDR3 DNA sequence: TGCGCCAGCAGTGAGTCGATCTCCCACCCTCAGCCCCAGCATTTT. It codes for CASSESISHPQPQHF.

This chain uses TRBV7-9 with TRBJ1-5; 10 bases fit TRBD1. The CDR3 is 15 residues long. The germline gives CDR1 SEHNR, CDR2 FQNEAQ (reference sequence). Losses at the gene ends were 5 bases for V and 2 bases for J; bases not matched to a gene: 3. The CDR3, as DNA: TGTGCCAGCAGCCGGGGGACAGGGGGCAATCAGCCCCAGCATTTT. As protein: CASSRGTGGNQPQHF.

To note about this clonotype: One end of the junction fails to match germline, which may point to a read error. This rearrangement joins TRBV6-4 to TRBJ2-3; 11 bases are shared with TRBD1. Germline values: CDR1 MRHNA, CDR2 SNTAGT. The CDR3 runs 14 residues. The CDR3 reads CASSGTGGTGTQYF. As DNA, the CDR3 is TGTGCCAGCAGTGGGACAGGGGGCACAGGTACGCAGTATTTT.

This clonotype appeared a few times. CDR3 in amino acids: CATSSHEGYEQFF. Here the CDR3 DNA reads TGTGCCACCAGCAGTCATGAGGGCTATGAGCAGTTCTTC. The chain links TRBV15 to TRBJ2-1, with D possibly being TRBD2 (5 bases). Germline lookup yields CDR1 LNHNV and CDR2 YYDKDF (reference sequence). Trimming shortened V by 3 bases and J by 8 bases, and 11 bases separated the two germline ends. CDR3 length: 13 amino acids.

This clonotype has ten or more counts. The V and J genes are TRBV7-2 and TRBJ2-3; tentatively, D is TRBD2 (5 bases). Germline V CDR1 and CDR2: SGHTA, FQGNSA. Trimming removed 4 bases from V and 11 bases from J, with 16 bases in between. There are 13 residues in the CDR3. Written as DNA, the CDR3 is TGTGCCAGCAGCTCAGTTTGGACTGGAGTGCAGTATTTT. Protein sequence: CASSSVWTGVQYF.

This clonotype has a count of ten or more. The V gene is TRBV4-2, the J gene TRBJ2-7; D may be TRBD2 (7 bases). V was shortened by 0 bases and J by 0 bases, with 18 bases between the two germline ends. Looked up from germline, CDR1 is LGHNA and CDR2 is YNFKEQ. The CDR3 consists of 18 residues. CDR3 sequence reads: CASSQDYDGGLSSYEQYF. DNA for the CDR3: TGTGCCAGCAGCCAAGATTACGACGGGGGGCTTAGCTCCTACGAGCAGTACTTC.

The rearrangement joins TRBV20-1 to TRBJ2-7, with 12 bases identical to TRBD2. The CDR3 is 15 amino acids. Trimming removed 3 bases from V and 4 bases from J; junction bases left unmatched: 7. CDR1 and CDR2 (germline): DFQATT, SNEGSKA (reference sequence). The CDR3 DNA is TGCAGTGCTAGTGAGACTAGCGGGAGTTTGTACGAGCAGTACTTC. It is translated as CSASETSGSLYEQYF.

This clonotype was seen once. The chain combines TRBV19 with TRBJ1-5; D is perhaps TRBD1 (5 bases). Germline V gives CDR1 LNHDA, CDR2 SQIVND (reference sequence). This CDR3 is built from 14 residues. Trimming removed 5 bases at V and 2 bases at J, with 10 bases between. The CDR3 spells CASSEGGGNQPQHF. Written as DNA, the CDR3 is TGTGCCAGTAGTGAGGGAGGGGGCAATCAGCCCCAGCATTTT. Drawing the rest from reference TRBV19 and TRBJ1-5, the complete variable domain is DGGITQSPKYLFRKEGQNVTLSCEQNLNHDAMYWYRQDPGQGLRLIYYSQIVNDFQKGDIAEGYSVSREKKESFPLTVTSAQKNPTAFYLCASSEGGGNQPQHFGDGTRLSIL.